The TCR beta chain under discussion was sequenced for a study of tumor-infiltrating lymphocytes in primary liver carcinoma. For the study at large: Patients underwent resection of primary liver carcinoma.

Starting from approximately 0.45 ug of total RNA, TCR beta cDNA was produced with a primer in the constant region. Three rounds of nested multiplex PCR with slightly modified ARM-PCR produced TCR beta libraries. Researchers ran the first two PCR rounds for about 11 cycles each with TRBV1-TRBV30 forward primers and a C-beta reverse primer. TCRdb redid the calling of the multiplex PCR reads with MiXCR, one entry per CDR3 protein. Of more than 150,000 distinct CDR3 sequences in the sample, about 60% were seen once. V lost 4 bases and J lost 1, with 14 bases in between. Germline V lookup: CDR1 MGHRA, CDR2 YSYEKL. The CDR3 runs to 16 residues. Blood RNA was derived from unsorted whole blood, and germline DNA was extracted too.

The sample taken for sequencing was peripheral blood. The TCR was taken from a man in his forties with primary liver carcinoma and hepatitis B virus infection. The rearrangement links TRBV4-1 to TRBJ1-5; D call uncertain. CDR3 sequence: CASSLSLGGSNQPQHF. The DNA of the CDR3 is TGCGCCAGCAGCCTGAGTTTGGGCGGAAGCAATCAGCCCCAGCATTTT.